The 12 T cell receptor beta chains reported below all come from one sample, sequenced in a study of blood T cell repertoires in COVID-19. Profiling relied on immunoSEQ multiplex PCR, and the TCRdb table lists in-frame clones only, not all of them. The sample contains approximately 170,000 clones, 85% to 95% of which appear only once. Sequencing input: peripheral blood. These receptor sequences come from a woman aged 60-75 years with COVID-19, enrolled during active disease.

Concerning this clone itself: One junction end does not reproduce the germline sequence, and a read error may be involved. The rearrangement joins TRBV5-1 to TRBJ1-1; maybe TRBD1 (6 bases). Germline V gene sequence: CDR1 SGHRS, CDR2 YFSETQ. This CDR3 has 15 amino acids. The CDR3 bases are TGCGCCAGCAGCTTGGGACCCCAGGGGAACCCTGAAGCTTTCTTT. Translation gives CASSLGPQGNPEAFF.

The chain's CDR3 is CASINTGGWGYTF. The CDR3 coding sequence is TGTGCCAGCATAAATACAGGGGGCTGGGGCTACACCTTC. The chain recombines TRBV12-3 or TRBV12-4 with TRBJ1-2, with 9 bases matching TRBD1. Trimming took 7 bases from V and 8 from J; bases not matched to a gene: 8. This CDR3 has 13 amino acids.

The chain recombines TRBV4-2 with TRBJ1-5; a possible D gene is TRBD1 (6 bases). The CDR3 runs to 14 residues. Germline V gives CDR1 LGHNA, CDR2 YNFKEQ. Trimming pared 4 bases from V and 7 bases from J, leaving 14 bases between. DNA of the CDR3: TGTGCCAGCAGCCTACAGGGCAAAGGACAGCCCCAGCATTTT. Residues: CASSLQGKGQPQHF.

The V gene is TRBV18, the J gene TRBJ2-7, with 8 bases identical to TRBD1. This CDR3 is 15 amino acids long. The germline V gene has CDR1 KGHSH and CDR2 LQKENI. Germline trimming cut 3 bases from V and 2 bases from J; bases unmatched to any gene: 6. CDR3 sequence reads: CASSPYGQGTYEQYF. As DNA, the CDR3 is TGTGCCAGCTCACCTTACGGACAGGGAACCTACGAGCAGTACTTC.

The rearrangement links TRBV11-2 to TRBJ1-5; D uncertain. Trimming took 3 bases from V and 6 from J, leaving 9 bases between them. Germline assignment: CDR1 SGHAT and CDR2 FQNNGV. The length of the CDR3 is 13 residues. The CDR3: CASSFSEGQPQHF. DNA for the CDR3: TGTGCCAGCAGCTTTTCCGAGGGTCAGCCCCAGCATTTT.

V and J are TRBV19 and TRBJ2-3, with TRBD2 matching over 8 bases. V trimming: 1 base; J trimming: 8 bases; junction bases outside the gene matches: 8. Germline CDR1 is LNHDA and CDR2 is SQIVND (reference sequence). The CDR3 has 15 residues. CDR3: CASSIVPGGHATQYF. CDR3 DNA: TGTGCCAGTAGTATAGTACCGGGGGGGCATGCTACGCAGTATTTT.

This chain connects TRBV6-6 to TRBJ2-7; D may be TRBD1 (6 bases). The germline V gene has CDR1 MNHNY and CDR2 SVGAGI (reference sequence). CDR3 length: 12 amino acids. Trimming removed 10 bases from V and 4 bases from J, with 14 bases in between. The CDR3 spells CATYNREYEQYF. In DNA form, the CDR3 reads TGTGCCACCTACAACAGGGAGTACGAGCAGTACTTC.

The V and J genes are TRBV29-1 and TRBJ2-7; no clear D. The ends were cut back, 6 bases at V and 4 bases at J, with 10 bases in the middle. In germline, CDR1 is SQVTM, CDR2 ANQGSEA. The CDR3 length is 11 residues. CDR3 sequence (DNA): TGCAGCGTACACGACACTTACGAGCAGTACTTC. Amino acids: CSVHDTYEQYF.

Here the CDR3 DNA reads TGTGCCACGGGGGACTCCTGGACCGGGGAGCTGTTTTTT. The encoded protein is CATGDSWTGELFF. This rearrangement joins TRBV24-1 to TRBJ2-2; tentatively, D is TRBD2 (6 bases). V lost 10 bases and J lost 5, with 13 bases in between. Germline CDR1 is KGHDR and CDR2 is SFDVKD. The CDR3 has 13 residues.

This CDR3 reads CSVASRDGANYGYTF. CDR3 in DNA: TGCAGCGTTGCTAGCCGAGACGGAGCTAACTATGGCTACACCTTC. The chain links TRBV29-1 to TRBJ1-2, with D unclear. This CDR3 is 15 amino acids long. Trimming removed 4 bases at V and 0 bases at J, with 15 bases between. CDR1 is SQVTM, CDR2 ANQGSEA, per germline. The variable domain in full, with the rest retrieved from reference TRBV29-1 and TRBJ1-2, is SAVISQKPSRDICQRGTSLTIQCQVDSQVTMMFWYRQQPGQSLTLIATANQGSEATYESGFVIDKFPISRPNLTFSTLTVSNMSPEDSSIYLCSVASRDGANYGYTFGSGTRLTVV.

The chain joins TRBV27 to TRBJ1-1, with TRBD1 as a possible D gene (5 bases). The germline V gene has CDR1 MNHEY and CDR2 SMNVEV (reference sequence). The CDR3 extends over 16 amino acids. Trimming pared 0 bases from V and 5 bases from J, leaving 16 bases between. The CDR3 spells CASSLSILRGRTEAFF. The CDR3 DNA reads TGTGCCAGCAGTTTATCGATTTTGCGGGGACGGACTGAAGCTTTCTTT.

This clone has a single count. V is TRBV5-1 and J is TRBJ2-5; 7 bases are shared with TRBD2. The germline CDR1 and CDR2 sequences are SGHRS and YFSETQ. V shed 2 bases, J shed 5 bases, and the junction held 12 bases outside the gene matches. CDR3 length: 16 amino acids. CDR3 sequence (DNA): TGCGCCAGCAGCTTCCAGCGGGGCAATACTAGGGAGACCCAGTACTTC. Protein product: CASSFQRGNTRETQYF.